This T cell receptor beta chain is drawn from a study of blood T cell repertoires in COVID-19. Study in general: From T cells, B-cell-depleted T cells, or PBMCs came the material, which was cDNA or gDNA.

V dropped 1 base and J dropped 4 bases, with 4 bases sitting between them. CDR1 and CDR2 (germline): GTSNPN, SVGIG (reference sequence). The CDR3 length is 12 residues. Clones were read by immunoSEQ multiplex PCR, and TCRdb kept only the in-frame ones, dropping some. The table shows 150,000 or so clones, with approximately 83% occurring only once. Sequenced: PBMCs or T cells enriched from blood (not recorded which). The clonotype comes from a man between 65 and 85 years old who had been exposed to COVID-19. The chain uses TRBV30 and TRBJ2-2; D is unclear. CDR3 sequence: CAWSALTGELFF. In nucleotides, the CDR3 is TGTGCCTGGAGTGCCCTCACCGGGGAGCTGTTTTTT.